These 17 T cell receptor beta chains were sequenced from one sample in a study of cytomegalovirus exposure and HLA in healthy donors (dated by TCRdb to between 2016 and 2019). The library was prepared using the immunoSEQ multiplex PCR assay. For the multiplex PCR, a mixture combining 60 forward primers for TCR Vbeta segments and 13 reverse primers for TCR Jbeta segments was used. TCRdb's version of the immuneACCESS table is confined to in-frame rearrangements and falls short of the full clone set. An unresolved V gene accounts for under half of the shortfall where checked; the remainder is of unknown origin. The sample table shows 150,000 or so clones, and 65% to 80% are seen once. Of the sample, approximately 3% is held by the ten largest clones. Sequencing used PBMCs. The receptor source for this set is a man younger than 35 in good health and CMV-seronegative.

The chain's CDR3 is CAISWDSTEAFF. CDR3 DNA sequence: TGTGCCATCAGTTGGGACAGCACTGAAGCTTTCTTT. The V and J genes are TRBV10-3 and TRBJ1-1; 7 bases align to TRBD1. This CDR3 region has 12 residues. CDR1 and CDR2 from the germline V gene are ENHRY and SYGVKD. V was clipped by 5 bases and J by 4 bases; unmatched bases: 1.

The chain links TRBV5-1 to TRBJ2-3, with D unresolved. CDR3 length equals 13 residues. Per germline, CDR1 SGHRS and CDR2 YFSETQ. V lost 0 bases and J lost 4, with 6 bases in between. The CDR3 DNA reads as TGCGCCAGCAGCTTGGCCGGGTCAGATACGCAGTATTTT. It is translated as CASSLAGSDTQYF.

The gene calls are TRBV18 and TRBJ1-1; 7 nucleotides align to TRBD1. CDR3 length: 17 residues. Germline assignment: CDR1 KGHSH and CDR2 LQKENI. V shed 5 bases and J 0 bases; nucleotides not matched to a gene: 12. For the CDR3, the DNA is TGTGCCAGCTCATCATCAACAGGGGACGACATGAACACTGAAGCTTTCTTT. Translated, it gives CASSSSTGDDMNTEAFF.

The chain has TRBV27 and TRBJ1-4; 7 bases fit TRBD1. This CDR3 is built from 14 residues. V lost 4 bases, J lost 8 bases, and 7 bases stayed unmatched. Germline lookup yields CDR1 MNHEY and CDR2 SMNVEV (reference sequence). The CDR3 region has the DNA TGTGCCAGCAGTTCGAGGGGGCGTCAGGAAAAACTGTTTTTT. Translated, it gives CASSSRGRQEKLFF.

Here the CDR3 reads CASSEPPTGVVTEAFF. CDR3 in DNA: TGTGCCAGCAGTGAACCCCCAACGGGGGTGGTCACTGAAGCTTTCTTT. The V and J genes are TRBV6-1 and TRBJ1-1; TRBD1 might be the D (5 bases). The CDR3 runs to 16 residues. V was cut by 2 bases and J by 4 bases, with 17 bases left in between. In germline, CDR1 is MNHNS, CDR2 SASEGT.

The J gene is TRBJ1-4, the V gene TRBV4-1; 9 bases are a match to TRBD1. Per the germline V gene, CDR1 is MGHRA and CDR2 is YSYEKL. This CDR3 is 18 amino acids long. J lost 0 bases, V lost 4 bases, and 9 bases had no gene match. The CDR3 coding sequence is TGCGCCAGCAGCCCGATACAGGGGGCGCGGGCAACTAATGAAAAACTGTTTTTT. Translation gives CASSPIQGARATNEKLFF.

This clone was picked up one time. The chain is built from TRBV7-2 and TRBJ1-5, with D maybe TRBD1 (5 bases). Looked up from germline, CDR1 is SGHTA and CDR2 is FQGNSA. Trimming stripped 1 base from V and 7 bases from J, with 8 bases between. The CDR3 contains 13 residues. The CDR3 DNA is TGTGCCAGCAGCTTAGGCAGGGCCCAGCCCCAGCATTTT. It yields the protein CASSLGRAQPQHF. The complete variable domain, with remaining parts taken from reference TRBV7-2 and TRBJ1-5, reads GAGVSQSPSNKVTEKGKDVELRCDPISGHTALYWYRQSLGQGLEFLIYFQGNSAPDKSGLPSDRFSAERTGGSVSTLTIQRTQQEDSAVYLCASSLGRAQPQHFGDGTRLSIL.

This chain uses TRBV2 with TRBJ2-2, with unresolved D. There are 12 residues in the CDR3. V was trimmed by 6 bases and J by 4 bases, leaving 6 bases between them. From germline, CDR1 is SNHLY and CDR2 FYNNEI. This chain's CDR3 is CASRDSTGELFF. The CDR3 DNA reads TGTGCCAGCAGAGACTCCACCGGGGAGCTGTTTTTT.

In its sample, this clone was seen once. This chain links TRBV6-1 with TRBJ1-6, with 7 bases matching TRBD1. This CDR3 is built from 16 residues. Germline V gene lookup returns CDR1 MNHNS and CDR2 SASEGT. Trimming removed 3 bases from V and 7 bases from J; junction bases left unmatched: 9. The CDR3 DNA sequence: TGTGCCAGCAGTGATGCGGACAGGCCGGCCAATTCACCCCTCCACTTT. Protein: CASSDADRPANSPLHF.

This chain links TRBV18 with TRBJ2-1, with D perhaps matching TRBD1 (6 bases). The germline CDR1 and CDR2 sequences are KGHSH and LQKENI. The CDR3 totals 16 residues. Trimming pared 3 bases from V and 7 bases from J, leaving 19 bases between. The CDR3 region is CASSPSPGTNGNEQFF. Written as DNA, the CDR3 is TGTGCCAGCTCACCGTCCCCGGGGACAAACGGGAATGAGCAGTTCTTC. Filled out from reference TRBV18 and TRBJ2-1, the complete variable domain reads NAGVMQNPRHLVRRRGQEARLRCSPMKGHSHVYWYRQLPEEGLKFMVYLQKENIIDESGMPKERFSAEFPKEGPSILRIQQVVRGDSAAYFCASSPSPGTNGNEQFFGPGTRLTVL.

A few counts support this clone. The chain recombines TRBV11-2 with TRBJ2-7; 8 bases align to TRBD1. CDR3 length: 14 residues. CDR1 SGHAT and CDR2 FQNNGV come from the germline V gene. J lost 2 bases, V lost 6 bases, and 6 bases had no gene match. CDR3 amino acids: CASSNGQGTYEQYF. The CDR3 DNA sequence: TGTGCCAGCAGTAACGGACAGGGAACCTACGAGCAGTACTTC. Together with reference TRBV11-2 and TRBJ2-7, the CDR3 gives the full variable domain: EAGVAQSPRYKIIEKRQSVAFWCNPISGHATLYWYQQILGQGPKLLIQFQNNGVVDDSQLPKDRFSAERLKGVDSTLKIQPAKLEDSAVYLCASSNGQGTYEQYFGPGTRLTVT.

The rearrangement joins TRBV18 to TRBJ1-3, with 8 bases fitting TRBD1. The CDR3 length is 16 residues. V lost 4 bases, J lost 3 bases, and 8 bases stayed unmatched. Germline lookup yields CDR1 KGHSH and CDR2 LQKENI. The CDR3 nucleotides are TGTGCCAGCTCACTCGACGCAGGGGGCCGTGGAAACACCATATATTTT. Protein product: CASSLDAGGRGNTIYF.

CDR3 nucleotide sequence: TGCGCCAGCAGTTCCAGGGAGGAGGAGACCCAGTACTTC. It is translated as CASSSREEETQYF. The chain has TRBV5-1 and TRBJ2-5; maybe TRBD2 (6 bases). This CDR3 contains 13 residues. Germline values: CDR1 SGHRS, CDR2 YFSETQ. V dropped 5 bases and J dropped 5 bases, with 13 bases sitting between them.

The V gene is TRBV6-1, the J gene TRBJ2-7; perhaps TRBD1 as D (6 bases). CDR3 length: 13 residues. The germline CDR1 and CDR2 sequences are MNHNS and SASEGT. Trimming left V 3 bases short and J 2 bases short, with 8 bases between. This CDR3 is CASSEGQAYEQYV. In nucleotides, the CDR3 is TGTGCCAGCAGTGAGGGACAAGCCTACGAGCAGTACGTC.

This clone was recorded a few times. The chain carries TRBV11-1 and TRBJ1-2, with D possibly matching TRBD1 (5 bases). There are 14 residues in the CDR3. V lost 3 bases, J lost 2 bases, and 10 bases lay in between. Germline V gene sequence: CDR1 SGHAT, CDR2 FQDESV (reference sequence). CDR3 amino acids: CASSLGGRNYGYTF. The CDR3 DNA reads as TGTGCCAGCAGCTTGGGGGGACGGAACTATGGCTACACCTTC.

The chain is built from TRBV2 and TRBJ1-4; 8 positions agree with TRBD1. Trimming cost V 11 bases and J 5 bases; bases outside gene matches: 7. Germline V gene data show CDR1 as SNHLY and CDR2 as FYNNEI. CDR3 size: 13 residues. CDR3 sequence: CAGAGQVNEKLFF. The CDR3 coding sequence is TGTGCCGGGGCGGGACAGGTGAATGAAAAACTGTTTTTT.

CDR3 in amino acids: CASSAGANYGYTF. The CDR3 DNA reads as TGTGCCAGCAGTGCGGGAGCTAACTATGGCTACACCTTC. This chain connects TRBV6-1 to TRBJ1-2; D not resolved. Trimming removed 4 bases from V and 0 bases from J, with 6 bases in between. The CDR3 consists of 13 residues. From germline, CDR1 is MNHNS and CDR2 SASEGT.